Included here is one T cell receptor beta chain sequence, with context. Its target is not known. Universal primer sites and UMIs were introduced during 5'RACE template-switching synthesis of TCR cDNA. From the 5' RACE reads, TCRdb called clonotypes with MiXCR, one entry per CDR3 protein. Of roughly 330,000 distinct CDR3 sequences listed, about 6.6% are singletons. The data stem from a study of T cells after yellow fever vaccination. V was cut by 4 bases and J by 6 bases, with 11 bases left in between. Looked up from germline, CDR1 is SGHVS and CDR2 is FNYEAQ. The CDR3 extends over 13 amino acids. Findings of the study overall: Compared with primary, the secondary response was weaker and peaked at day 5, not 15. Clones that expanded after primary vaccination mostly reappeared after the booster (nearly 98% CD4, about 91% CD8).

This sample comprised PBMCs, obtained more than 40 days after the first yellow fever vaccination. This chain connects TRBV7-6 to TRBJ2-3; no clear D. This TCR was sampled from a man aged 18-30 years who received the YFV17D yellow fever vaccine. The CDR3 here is CASSSYDRDTQYF. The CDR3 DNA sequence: TGTGCCAGCAGCTCCTACGACCGGGATACGCAGTATTTT.